One and the same sample provided the 20 T cell receptor beta chains below, sequenced in a study of T-cell memory formation after mild COVID-19. TCRdb used MiXCR to reprocess the 5' RACE reads, holding one entry per CDR3 protein. This table holds 500,000 to 650,000 distinct CDR3 sequences, less than 25% found once. Material: PBMCs or a T cell subset sorted from them (not recorded which). The receptors shown here come from an adult woman who had mild COVID-19 (a few samples of this study predate the infection). Cell type and time point are not known.

This clonotype came up a few times. This rearrangement joins TRBV14 to TRBJ1-2; D gene unclear. V was clipped by 4 bases and J by 8 bases, with 23 bases between them. The CDR3 spans 16 residues. Germline CDR1 reads SGHDN; CDR2 reads FVKESK. The CDR3 DNA is TGTGCCAGCAGCCTCGAGTGGGTCCACGAAATTGGAGGCTACACCTTC. Protein product: CASSLEWVHEIGGYTF.

V usage is TRBV7-2 and J usage is TRBJ2-1; possibly TRBD1 for D (6 bases). Germline loops: CDR1 SGHTA, CDR2 FQGNSA. Trimming shortened V by 6 bases and J by 0 bases, and 12 bases separated the two germline ends. The CDR3 is made up of 15 amino acids. The CDR3 DNA reads TGTGCCAGCAGTGACGGACAGAGCTCCTACAATGAGCAGTTCTTC. Residues: CASSDGQSSYNEQFF.

This clonotype was observed a few times. The chain recombines TRBV6-1 with TRBJ1-5; D possibly corresponds to TRBD1 (5 bases). Germline V gives CDR1 MNHNS, CDR2 SASEGT. This CDR3 comprises 15 residues. Deletions cut 7 bases from V and 1 base from J, with 14 bases between. This CDR3 reads CASTPKGQSNQPQHF. CDR3 nucleotide sequence: TGTGCCAGCACCCCGAAGGGGCAGAGCAATCAGCCCCAGCATTTT.

Only a few counts were recorded for this clonotype. The rearrangement links TRBV5-1 to TRBJ1-1; D uncertain. Germline-derived CDR1 and CDR2 are SGHRS and YFSETQ. This CDR3 is built from 14 residues. V lost 0 bases and J 5 bases, leaving 11 bases between the germline ends. The CDR3 DNA reads TGCGCCAGCAGCTTGGGAGGCACTCGGACTGAAGCTTTCTTT. It yields the protein CASSLGGTRTEAFF.

This clonotype was seen only a few times. The chain employs TRBV12-3 or TRBV12-4 and TRBJ2-2, with D tentatively TRBD2 (6 bases). V was pared by 4 bases and J by 1 base, with 10 bases between. The CDR3 consists of 15 residues. As DNA, the CDR3 is TGTGCCAGCAGTTACGCGGGGCTGAACACCGGGGAGCTGTTTTTT. It yields the protein CASSYAGLNTGELFF.

This clonotype was detected only a few times. The V gene is TRBV10-3, the J gene TRBJ1-3; D unclear. The CDR3 sequence is 16 residues long. Germline lookup yields CDR1 ENHRY and CDR2 SYGVKD. V lost 3 bases and J lost 4, with 16 bases in between. In nucleotides, the CDR3 is TGTGCCATCAGTGATCGCGGACCGACGGCAGGAAACACCATATATTTT. This encodes CAISDRGPTAGNTIYF.

V and J are TRBV27 and TRBJ2-7, with a possible D match to TRBD1 (5 bases). Germline CDR1 MNHEY, CDR2 SMNVEV (reference sequence). The CDR3 loop spans 16 amino acids. The V and J ends lost 3 bases and 3 bases respectively, with 18 bases between them. CDR3 region: CASSFGYSGAYYEQYF. Here the CDR3 DNA reads TGTGCCAGCAGTTTCGGCTATTCTGGGGCGTACTACGAGCAGTACTTC.

In this sample, this clonotype turned up many times. The DNA for the CDR3 is TGTGCCAGCAGCACGGCCCGACAGGGCAACTATGGCTACACCTTC. The encoded protein is CASSTARQGNYGYTF. The rearrangement uses TRBV6-5 and TRBJ1-2, with 7 nucleotides matching TRBD1. This CDR3 has 15 amino acids. Per germline, CDR1 MNHEY and CDR2 SVGAGI. V trimming: 6 bases; J trimming: 2 bases; junction bases outside the gene matches: 9.

This clonotype was found a few times. This chain uses TRBV20-1 with TRBJ2-1; 14 bases agree with TRBD2. Germline CDR1 DFQATT, CDR2 SNEGSKA (reference sequence). This CDR3 has 16 amino acids. Trimming cost V 3 bases and J 4 bases; bases outside gene matches: 5. The CDR3 here is CSASGTSGGAYNEQFF. The DNA for the CDR3 is TGCAGTGCTAGCGGGACTAGCGGGGGTGCTTACAATGAGCAGTTCTTC.

This chain uses TRBV19 with TRBJ2-3; no reliable D call. Germline V gene lookup returns CDR1 LNHDA and CDR2 SQIVND (reference sequence). Trimming stripped 3 bases from V and 0 bases from J, with 10 bases between. This CDR3 has 15 amino acids. The CDR3 loop reads CASSIAGQSTDTQYF. For the CDR3, the DNA is TGTGCCAGTAGTATCGCCGGTCAGAGCACAGATACGCAGTATTTT.

The chain recombines TRBV7-2 with TRBJ2-2; no definite D call. From germline, CDR1 is SGHTA and CDR2 FQGNSA. The V gene lost 2 bases and the J gene lost 2 bases, with 9 bases spanning the gap. The CDR3 spans 15 residues. In DNA form, the CDR3 reads TGTGCCAGCAGCTTACGCAGGATCAACACCGGGGAGCTGTTTTTT. It codes for CASSLRRINTGELFF.

The chain is built from TRBV12-3 or TRBV12-4 and TRBJ2-1, with TRBD2 identical over 15 bases. V gave up 6 bases and J gave up 9 bases; unmatched junction bases: 3. This CDR3 is 14 amino acids long. Here the CDR3 reads CASRPGLAGGEQFF. CDR3 in DNA: TGTGCCAGCAGACCGGGACTAGCGGGAGGTGAGCAGTTCTTC.

The rearrangement uses TRBV12-3 or TRBV12-4 and TRBJ2-7; maybe TRBD2 (6 bases). This CDR3 comprises 14 residues. The V gene lost 3 bases and the J gene lost 3 bases, with 12 bases spanning the gap. The CDR3, as DNA: TGTGCCAGCAGTTTTGGCGGGACTTACTACGAGCAGTACTTC. Its translation: CASSFGGTYYEQYF.

This clonotype was observed a handful of times. The genes are TRBV20-1 and TRBJ2-5, with D perhaps assigned TRBD1 or TRBD2 (5 bases each). V lost 0 bases, J lost 1 base, and 15 bases lay in between. The CDR3 consists of 16 residues. Per germline, CDR1 DFQATT and CDR2 SNEGSKA (reference sequence). CDR3 in DNA: TGCAGTGCTAGAGATGCTTCGGGACGTAGCCAAGAGACCCAGTACTTC. Protein: CSARDASGRSQETQYF.

This sequence joins TRBV4-1 and TRBJ1-1, with D uncertain. This CDR3 has 15 residues. V dropped 1 base and J dropped 0 bases, with 9 bases sitting between them. The germline V gene has CDR1 MGHRA and CDR2 YSYEKL. As DNA, the CDR3 is TGCGCCAGCAGCCAAGCCCCACGAATGAACACTGAAGCTTTCTTT. This codes for CASSQAPRMNTEAFF.

This clonotype has just a few counts. V is TRBV5-6 and J is TRBJ2-7; 8 bases are a match to TRBD1. The germline gives CDR1 SGHDT, CDR2 YYEEEE. J gave up 7 bases and V 4 bases, and 10 bases lay outside the gene matches. There are 14 residues in the CDR3. DNA of the CDR3: TGTGCCAGCAGCCTCAGGGGGCGCACAAGGGAGCAGTACTTC. It translates to CASSLRGRTREQYF.

There are many counts of this clonotype. The chain is built from TRBV5-1 and TRBJ2-1; 9 positions agree with TRBD1. The V gene end was trimmed by 0 bases and the J gene end by 0 bases; junction bases not matched to a gene: 4. This CDR3 contains 17 residues. Germline V gives CDR1 SGHRS, CDR2 YFSETQ. The DNA of the CDR3 is TGCGCCAGCAGCTTGGGTGGGACAGGGAGCTCCTACAATGAGCAGTTCTTC. Its protein product is CASSLGGTGSSYNEQFF.

This clonotype was counted a few times. The chain uses TRBV5-1 and TRBJ2-3; weak D call: TRBD1 (6 bases). V was clipped by 3 bases and J by 5 bases, with 16 bases between them. This CDR3 is built from 15 residues. Germline CDR1 and CDR2: SGHRS and YFSETQ. The CDR3 protein is CASSSPQGRVDTQYF. The CDR3 bases are TGCGCCAGCAGCTCCCCCCAGGGGCGTGTAGATACGCAGTATTTT. The full variable domain, its missing parts supplied by reference TRBV5-1 and TRBJ2-3, is KAGVTQTPRYLIKTRGQQVTLSCSPISGHRSVSWYQQTPGQGLQFLFEYFSETQRNKGNFPGRFSGRQFSNSRSEMNVSTLELGDSALYLCASSSPQGRVDTQYFGPGTRLTVL.

This clonotype turned up a few times. J is TRBJ2-6 and V is TRBV7-6, with D possibly being TRBD1 (6 bases). Germline-derived CDR1 and CDR2 are SGHVS and FNYEAQ. With 4 bases removed from V and 4 bases from J, the gap between germline ends came to 17 bases. The CDR3 loop spans 17 amino acids. The CDR3 reads CASSSKGGVAGANVLTF. In DNA, the CDR3 is TGTGCCAGCAGCTCGAAAGGGGGTGTGGCGGGGGCCAACGTCCTGACTTTC.

This clonotype came up a few times. V is TRBV5-1 and J is TRBJ1-2; possible D gene TRBD1, 5 bases. This CDR3 contains 14 residues. Germline CDR1 reads SGHRS; CDR2 reads YFSETQ. V was pared by 9 bases and J by 3 bases, with 18 bases between. In DNA form, the CDR3 reads TGCGCCACAGCACCTGACAGCGGGTACTATGGCTACACCTTC. Translating it yields CATAPDSGYYGYTF.